Listed here are 4 T cell receptor beta chains from one sample, sequenced in a study of cytomegalovirus exposure and HLA in healthy donors. 60 Vbeta and 13 Jbeta primers were used in PCR. The protocol was immunoSEQ multiplex PCR, while the TCRdb copy is restricted to in-frame clones and leaves out a portion. The data hold about 100,000 clones, with around three quarters observed a single time. Sequencing was done on a sample of PBMCs. These TCRs come from a female donor in good health and CMV-seropositive.

This clone was counted a single time. The gene calls are TRBV5-1 and TRBJ2-1, with 8 bases fitting TRBD1. The ends lost 3 bases at V and 7 bases at J; junction bases unmatched: 18. The CDR3 contains 18 residues. Per the germline V gene, CDR1 is SGHRS and CDR2 is YFSETQ. CDR3 protein: CASSWKFGAGTGGNEQFF. In DNA, the CDR3 is TGCGCCAGCAGCTGGAAGTTTGGGGCCGGGACAGGCGGTAATGAGCAGTTCTTC.

CDR3 sequence (DNA): TGTGCCACCAGCAGGGATAACGGGATGAACACTGAAGCTTTCTTT. It yields the protein CATSRDNGMNTEAFF. V usage is TRBV15 and J usage is TRBJ1-1; no clear D gene. The CDR3 is 15 amino acids. Trimming stripped 3 bases from V and 0 bases from J, with 11 bases between. Germline CDR1 and CDR2: LNHNV and YYDKDF (reference sequence).

The genes are TRBV19 and TRBJ1-5; a possible D gene is TRBD1 (6 bases). The germline V and J ends were trimmed by 6 bases and 3 bases, with 27 bases remaining between them. CDR1 is LNHDA and CDR2 is SQIVND in the germline V gene (reference sequence). The CDR3 covers 19 residues. The CDR3 sequence is CASSVPRDKLGNLNQPQHF. The CDR3 coding sequence is TGTGCCAGTAGCGTTCCCCGGGACAAATTAGGCAACCTCAATCAGCCCCAGCATTTT.

The chain couples TRBV6-5 to TRBJ1-2, with a tentative D call TRBD1 (5 bases). Germline values: CDR1 MNHEY, CDR2 SVGAGI. The V end was cut by 7 bases, the J end by 3 bases, with 18 bases between. The CDR3 is 15 residues long. The CDR3 nucleotides read TGTGCCAGCACTATAAGCGGTGGGGGGTACTATGGCTACACCTTC. The encoded protein is CASTISGGGYYGYTF.